This T cell receptor beta chain was sequenced during a study of blood T cell repertoires in COVID-19. Overall study context: Donors in the United States, Italy and Spain gave samples during acute or convalescent COVID-19. T cells, B-cell-depleted T cells, or PBMCs provided the cDNA or gDNA that served as material.

In the authors' workflow: Amplification of reference gene primers was used by the study to estimate nucleated cell counts. TCRdb's table, derived via immunoSEQ multiplex PCR, lists solely in-frame clones and lacks some. Clone size and the V and J calls come from that table; the DNA yielded D and trimming. The table has about 230,000 clones, more than 70% seen once. The V and J ends lost 4 bases and 1 base, in that order; junction bases with no gene match: 13. The CDR3 loop spans 18 amino acids. CDR1 SGDLS and CDR2 YYNGEE come from the germline V gene. The V call is TRBV9, the J call TRBJ2-7; 11 bases fit TRBD2. The specimen sequenced was peripheral blood. The clonotype was recovered from a woman aged 60-75 years with acute or convalescent COVID-19. The CDR3 bases are TGTGCCAGCAGCTTATTGCCCTCGGGACTAGCGGATTCCTACGAGCAGTACTTC. Amino acid sequence: CASSLLPSGLADSYEQYF.